The 2 T cell receptor beta chains below were found in one sample sequenced in a study of Ad26.COV2.S vaccination and SARS-CoV-2 variants. Clones were read by immunoSEQ multiplex PCR, and TCRdb kept only the in-frame ones, dropping some. The sample includes about 400,000 clones, approximately 90% of them seen just once. Indicated treatment: 15 to 20 received Ad26.COV2.S at low or high dose, single or two shots; roughly five received placebo; per-sample allocation not given. Specimen acquisition occurred on day 63 following the initial vaccine or placebo injection. The specimen comprised peripheral blood, sampled in a trial of Ad26.COV2.S vaccine versus placebo. The receptors were sampled from a person aged 18-60 years who received the Ad26.COV2.S COVID-19 vaccine or a placebo.

The rearrangement links TRBV28 to TRBJ1-5, with 12 positions matching TRBD1. Trimming cost V 5 bases and J 1 base; bases outside gene matches: 9. Germline assignment: CDR1 MDHEN and CDR2 SYDVKM. CDR3 length equals 18 residues. CDR3 in amino acids: CASSPGTGGFGSNQPQHF. CDR3 sequence (DNA): TGTGCCAGCAGTCCCGGGACAGGGGGCTTCGGGAGCAATCAGCCCCAGCATTTT.

The rearrangement uses TRBV6-5 and TRBJ1-4, with unresolved D. Trimming took off 0 bases at V and 8 bases at J, with 10 bases between the two ends. This CDR3 has 14 amino acids. CDR1 MNHEY and CDR2 SVGAGI come from the germline V gene. The DNA for the CDR3 is TGTGCCAGCAGTTACTCCCCTTATGGCGAAAAACTGTTTTTT. Its translation: CASSYSPYGEKLFF.